The text below deals with one T cell receptor beta chain. The CDR3 sequence is 15 residues long. Between the trimmed V and J ends, which lost 0 bases and 1 base, there was a span of 13 bases. CDR1 GTSNPN and CDR2 SVGIG come from the germline V gene (reference sequence). The record originates from a study of blood T cell repertoires in COVID-19. At the level of the study: Acute and convalescent COVID-19 samples came from the United States, Italy and Spain. In each case, the material was cDNA or gDNA derived from T cells, B-cell-depleted T cells, or PBMCs.

Libraries were prepared by immunoSEQ multiplex PCR; TCRdb keeps only in-frame clonotypes and omits some of them. The repertoire holds some 100,000 clones, with roughly 89% as singletons. V usage is TRBV30 and J usage is TRBJ2-7; D is ambiguous. The specimen sequenced was peripheral blood. This TCR came from a woman at least 80 years old with active COVID-19. CDR3 in amino acids: CAWSVSQVNSYEQYF. The DNA for the CDR3 is TGTGCCTGGAGTGTAAGCCAGGTGAATTCCTACGAGCAGTACTTC.